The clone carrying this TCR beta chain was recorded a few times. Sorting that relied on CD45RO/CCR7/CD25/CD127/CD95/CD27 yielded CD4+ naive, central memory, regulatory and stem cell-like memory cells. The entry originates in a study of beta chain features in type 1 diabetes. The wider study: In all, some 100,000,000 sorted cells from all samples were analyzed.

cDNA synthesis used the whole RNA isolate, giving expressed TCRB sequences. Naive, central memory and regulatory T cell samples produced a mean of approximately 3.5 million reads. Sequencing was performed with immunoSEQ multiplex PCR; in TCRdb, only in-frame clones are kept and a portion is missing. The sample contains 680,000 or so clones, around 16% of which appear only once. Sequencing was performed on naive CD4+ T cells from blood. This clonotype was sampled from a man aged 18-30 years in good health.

The CDR3 bases are TGTGCCAGCAGCCCCAGATCTGGAAGGACAGGGACTTATGGCTACACCTTC. Translation gives CASSPRSGRTGTYGYTF. The rearrangement joins TRBV7-2 to TRBJ1-2, with TRBD1 identical over 8 bases. This CDR3 has 17 residues. Trimming cost V 5 bases and J 5 bases; bases outside gene matches: 16. Germline lookup yields CDR1 SGHTA and CDR2 FQGNSA.